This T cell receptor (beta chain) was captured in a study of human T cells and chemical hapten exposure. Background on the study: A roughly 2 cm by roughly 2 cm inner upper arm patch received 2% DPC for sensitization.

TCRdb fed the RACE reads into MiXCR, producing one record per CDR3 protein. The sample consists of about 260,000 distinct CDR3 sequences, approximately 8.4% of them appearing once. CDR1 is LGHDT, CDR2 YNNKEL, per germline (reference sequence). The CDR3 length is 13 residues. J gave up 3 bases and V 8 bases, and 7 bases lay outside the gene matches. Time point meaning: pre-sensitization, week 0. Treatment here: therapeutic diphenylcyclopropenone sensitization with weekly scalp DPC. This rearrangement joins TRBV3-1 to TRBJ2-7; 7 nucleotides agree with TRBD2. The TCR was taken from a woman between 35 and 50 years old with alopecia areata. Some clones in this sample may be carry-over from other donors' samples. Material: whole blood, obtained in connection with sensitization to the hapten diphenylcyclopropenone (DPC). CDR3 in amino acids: CASALAGYYEQYF. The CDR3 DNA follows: TGTGCCAGCGCTTTAGCGGGCTACTACGAGCAGTACTTC.